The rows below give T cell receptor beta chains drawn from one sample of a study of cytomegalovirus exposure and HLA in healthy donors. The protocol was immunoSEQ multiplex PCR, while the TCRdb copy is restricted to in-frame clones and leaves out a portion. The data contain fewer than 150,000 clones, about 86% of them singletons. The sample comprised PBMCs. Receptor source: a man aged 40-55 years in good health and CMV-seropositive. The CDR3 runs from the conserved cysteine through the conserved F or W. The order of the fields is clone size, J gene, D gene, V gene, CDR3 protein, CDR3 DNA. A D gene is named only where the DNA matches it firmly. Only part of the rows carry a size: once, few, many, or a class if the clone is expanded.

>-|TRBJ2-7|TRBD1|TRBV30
CALTESGQGYEQYF
TGTGCCTTGACGGAATCGGGACAGGGGTACGAGCAGTACTTC
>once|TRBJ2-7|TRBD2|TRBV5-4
CASSPTSGGPKGFEQYF
TGTGCCAGCAGCCCTACTAGCGGGGGCCCAAAGGGTTTCGAGCAGTACTTC
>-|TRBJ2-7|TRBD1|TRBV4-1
CASSQRRDRGDEQYF
TGCGCCAGCAGCCAAAGACGGGACAGGGGCGACGAGCAGTACTTC
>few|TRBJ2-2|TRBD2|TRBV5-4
CASSFGLAGGRGTGELFF
TGTGCCAGCAGCTTCGGACTAGCGGGGGGGAGGGGCACCGGGGAGCTGTTTTTT
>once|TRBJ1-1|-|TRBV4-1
CASSRGRGKTEAFF
TGCGCCAGCAGCCGCGGCAGGGGCAAAACTGAAGCTTTCTTT
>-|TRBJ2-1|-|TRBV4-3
CASSGPGFEQFF
TGCGCCAGCAGCGGTCCCGGGTTTGAGCAGTTCTTC
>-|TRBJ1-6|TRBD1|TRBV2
CASKLGQENSPLHF
TGTGCCAGCAAGCTAGGACAGGAAAATTCACCCCTCCACTTT
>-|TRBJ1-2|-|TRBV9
CASSGHLNYGYTF
TGTGCCAGCAGCGGACATTTAAACTATGGCTACACCTTC
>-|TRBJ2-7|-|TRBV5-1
CAAPPRGDYEQYF
TGCGCCGCCCCGCCCAGGGGGGATTACGAGCAGTACTTC
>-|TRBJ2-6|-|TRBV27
CASSLQGLWSSGANVLTF
TGTGCCAGCAGTCTTCAGGGCCTTTGGAGCTCTGGGGCCAACGTCCTGACTTTC
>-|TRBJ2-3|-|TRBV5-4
CASSLGADTQYF
TGTGCCAGCAGCTTGGGCGCGGATACGCAGTATTTT
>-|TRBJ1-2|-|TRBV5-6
CASSPGSLPRGNYGYTF
TGTGCCAGCAGCCCCGGGTCCTTACCGCGGGGCAACTATGGCTACACCTTC
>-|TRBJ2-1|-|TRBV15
CATSRAGNRYNEQFF
TGTGCCACCAGCAGAGCGGGGAATCGATACAATGAGCAGTTCTTC
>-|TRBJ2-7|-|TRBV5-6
CASSFRGREQYF
TGTGCCAGCAGCTTCAGGGGTCGGGAGCAGTACTTC
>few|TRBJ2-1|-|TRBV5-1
CASMGAPPYNEQFF
TGCGCCAGCATGGGCGCCCCCCCCTACAATGAGCAGTTCTTC
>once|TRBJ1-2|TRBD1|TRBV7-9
CASSPPDRGRGGYTF
TGTGCCAGCAGCCCGCCGGACAGGGGGCGGGGAGGCTACACCTTC
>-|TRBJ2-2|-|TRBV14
CASSHSGLYTGELFF
TGTGCCAGCAGCCATTCAGGGTTGTACACCGGGGAGCTGTTTTTT
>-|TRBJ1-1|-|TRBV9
CASSATGANTEAFF
TGTGCCAGCAGCGCTACAGGAGCGAACACTGAAGCTTTCTTT
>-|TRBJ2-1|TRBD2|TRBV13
CASSPTPSGSKQFF
TGTGCCAGCAGCCCTACCCCTAGCGGGAGTAAGCAGTTCTTC
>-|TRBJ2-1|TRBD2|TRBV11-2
CASSHGTSGRVDEQFF
TGTGCCAGCAGCCATGGGACTAGCGGGAGAGTGGATGAGCAGTTCTTC
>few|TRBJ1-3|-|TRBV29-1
CSVIGTDSGNTIYF
TGCAGCGTCATTGGCACCGACTCTGGAAACACCATATATTTT
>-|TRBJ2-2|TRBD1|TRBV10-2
CASSKGQGSTGELFF
TGCGCCAGCAGTAAAGGACAGGGAAGCACCGGGGAGCTGTTTTTT
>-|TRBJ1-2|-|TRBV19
CATSIDSYGYTF
TGTGCCACCTCGATTGACAGCTATGGCTACACCTTC
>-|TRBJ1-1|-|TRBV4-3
CASSQDTPGLSEAFF
TGCGCCAGCAGCCAAGATACGCCAGGGTTATCGGAAGCTTTCTTT
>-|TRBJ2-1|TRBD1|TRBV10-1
CASSARQGVHNEQFF
TGCGCCAGCAGTGCTCGACAGGGGGTCCACAATGAGCAGTTCTTC
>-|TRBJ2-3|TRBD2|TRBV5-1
CASSWVGRAEDTQYF
TGCGCCAGCAGTTGGGTCGGGAGGGCCGAAGATACGCAGTATTTT
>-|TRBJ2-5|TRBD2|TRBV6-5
CASSLLAGQETQYF
TGTGCCAGCAGTTTACTAGCGGGGCAAGAGACCCAGTACTTC
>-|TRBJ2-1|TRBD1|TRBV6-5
CASSSGQGPYNEQFF
TGTGCCAGCAGCTCGGGACAGGGGCCTTACAATGAGCAGTTCTTC
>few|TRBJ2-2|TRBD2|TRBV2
CASTREGRSGELFF
TGTGCCAGCACGCGGGAGGGCCGCTCCGGGGAGCTGTTTTTT
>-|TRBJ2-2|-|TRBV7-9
CASSGRNTGELFF
TGTGCCAGCAGCGGTAGGAACACCGGGGAGCTGTTTTTT
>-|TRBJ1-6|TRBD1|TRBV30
CAGGVTGNSPLHF
TGTGCTGGAGGAGTGACAGGGAATTCACCCCTCCACTTT
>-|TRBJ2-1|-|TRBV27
CASRVAGSGDNGQFF
TGTGCCAGCAGAGTAGCGGGCTCTGGGGACAATGGGCAGTTCTTC
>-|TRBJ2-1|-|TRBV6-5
CASSLGTREFF
TGTGCCAGCAGCCTCGGTACCAGGGAGTTCTTC
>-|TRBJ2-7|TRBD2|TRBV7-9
CASSLPTSGGLSYEQYF
TGTGCCAGCAGCTTACCGACTAGCGGGGGACTTTCCTACGAGCAGTACTTC
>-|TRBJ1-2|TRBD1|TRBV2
CASSERDRGVAYGYTF
TGTGCCAGCAGTGAGCGGGACAGGGGAGTTGCTTATGGCTACACCTTC
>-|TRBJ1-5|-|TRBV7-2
CASSLYLAGQPQHF
TGTGCCAGCAGCTTATACTTGGCCGGGCAGCCCCAGCATTTT
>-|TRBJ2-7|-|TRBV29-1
CSVLPGSSYEQYF
TGCAGCGTCCTACCGGGTAGCTCCTACGAGCAGTACTTC
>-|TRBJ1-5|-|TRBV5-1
CTSSRTVNQPQHF
TGCACCAGCAGCCGGACAGTGAATCAGCCCCAGCATTTT
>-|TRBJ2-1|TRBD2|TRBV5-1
CASRVLAASYNEQFF
TGCGCCAGCAGAGTTCTAGCGGCCTCCTACAATGAGCAGTTCTTC
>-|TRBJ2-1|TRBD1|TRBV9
CASSKTGIQYNEQFF
TGTGCCAGCAGCAAGACAGGGATCCAATACAATGAGCAGTTCTTC
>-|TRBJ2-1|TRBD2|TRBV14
CASSPSGFNEQFF
TGTGCCAGCAGCCCTAGCGGTTTCAATGAGCAGTTCTTC
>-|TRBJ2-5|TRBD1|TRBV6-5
CASSSTGTGFQETQYF
TGTGCCAGCAGTTCCACCGGGACAGGATTCCAAGAGACCCAGTACTTC
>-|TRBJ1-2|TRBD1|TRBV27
CASSPFTGGNYGYTF
TGTGCCAGCAGTCCTTTTACAGGGGGTAACTATGGCTACACCTTC
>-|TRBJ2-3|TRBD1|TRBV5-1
CASSLGQDTDTQYF
TGCGCCAGCAGCTTAGGACAGGACACAGATACGCAGTATTTT
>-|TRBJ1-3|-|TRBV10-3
CAIGRADGNTIYF
TGTGCCATCGGGAGGGCGGATGGAAACACCATATATTTT
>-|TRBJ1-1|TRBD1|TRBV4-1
CASSRGTGKLNTEAFF
TGCGCCAGCAGCCGAGGGACAGGGAAGCTTAACACTGAAGCTTTCTTT
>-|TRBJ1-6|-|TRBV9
CASSAPGWYNSPLHF
TGTGCCAGCAGCGCCCCCGGTTGGTATAATTCACCCCTCCACTTT
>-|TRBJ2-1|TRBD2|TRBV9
CASSMLSGRAYNEQFF
TGTGCCAGCAGCATGCTTAGCGGGAGGGCTTACAATGAGCAGTTCTTC
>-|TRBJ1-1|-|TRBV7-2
CASSPRGHTEAFF
TGTGCCAGCAGCCCGCGGGGGCACACTGAAGCTTTCTTT
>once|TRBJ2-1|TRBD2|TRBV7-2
CASSLSGTSYNEQFF
TGTGCCAGCAGCTTAAGCGGGACCTCCTACAATGAGCAGTTCTTC
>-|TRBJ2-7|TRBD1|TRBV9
CASSVGEGQGLYEQYF
TGTGCCAGCAGCGTTGGGGAGGGACAGGGTCTTTACGAGCAGTACTTC
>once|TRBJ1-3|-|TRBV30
CAWSVNGASGNTIYF
TGTGCCTGGAGTGTTAATGGGGCCTCTGGAAACACCATATATTTT
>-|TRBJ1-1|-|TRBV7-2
CASSSQGYTEAFF
TGTGCCAGCAGCTCGCAGGGGTACACTGAAGCTTTCTTT
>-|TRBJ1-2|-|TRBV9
CASSPGTGGNYGYTF
TGTGCCAGCAGCCCAGGGACTGGTGGGAACTATGGCTACACCTTC
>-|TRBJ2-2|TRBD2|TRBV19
CASNLRGVYTGELFF
TGTGCCAGTAACTTGCGGGGGGTTTACACCGGGGAGCTGTTTTTT
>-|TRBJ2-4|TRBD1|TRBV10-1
CASSEFRDRDIQYF
TGCGCCAGCAGTGAGTTCCGGGACAGGGACATTCAGTACTTC
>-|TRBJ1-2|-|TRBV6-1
CASSETPARGGGYTF
TGTGCCAGCAGTGAGACCCCGGCCAGGGGCGGTGGCTACACCTTC
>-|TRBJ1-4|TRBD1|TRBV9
CASSRSGQANEKLFF
TGTGCCAGCAGCCGATCGGGACAGGCTAATGAAAAACTGTTTTTT
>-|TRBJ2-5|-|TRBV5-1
CASSLPGEETQYF
TGCGCCAGCAGCTTGCCAGGGGAGGAGACCCAGTACTTC
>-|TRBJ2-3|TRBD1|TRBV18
CASSPTGGVKDTQYF
TGTGCCAGCTCACCAACAGGGGGCGTCAAAGATACGCAGTATTTT